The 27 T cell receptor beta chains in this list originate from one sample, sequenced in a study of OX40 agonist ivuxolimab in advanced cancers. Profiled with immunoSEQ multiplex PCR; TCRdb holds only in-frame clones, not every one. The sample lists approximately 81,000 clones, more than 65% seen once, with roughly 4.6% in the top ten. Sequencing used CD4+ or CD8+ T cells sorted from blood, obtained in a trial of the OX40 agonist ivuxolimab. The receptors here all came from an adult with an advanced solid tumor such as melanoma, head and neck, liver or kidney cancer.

The DNA for the CDR3 is TGTGCCAGCAGCTTCCACCCCGGGACAGGAACTGAAAAACTGTTTTTT. Residues: CASSFHPGTGTEKLFF. V usage is TRBV4-2 and J usage is TRBJ1-4, with TRBD1 matching 8 bases. This CDR3 comprises 16 residues. After removal of 5 bases from V and 7 bases from J, the junction contained 12 bases not matched to a gene. Germline-derived CDR1 and CDR2 are LGHNA and YNFKEQ.

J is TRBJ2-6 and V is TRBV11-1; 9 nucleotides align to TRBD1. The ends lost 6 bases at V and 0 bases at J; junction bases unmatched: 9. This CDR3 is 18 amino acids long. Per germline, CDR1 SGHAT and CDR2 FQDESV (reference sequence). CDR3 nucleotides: TGTGCCAGCAGTAAAACCGGGACAGGGCTCTCTGGGGCCAACGTCCTGACTTTC. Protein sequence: CASSKTGTGLSGANVLTF.

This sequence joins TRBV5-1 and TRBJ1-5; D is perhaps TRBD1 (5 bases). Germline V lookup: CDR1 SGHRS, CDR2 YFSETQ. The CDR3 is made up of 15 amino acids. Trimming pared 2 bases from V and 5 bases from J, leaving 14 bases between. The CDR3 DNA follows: TGCGCCAGCAGCTTAGGAGACAGCGAGTATCAGCCCCAGCATTTT. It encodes CASSLGDSEYQPQHF.

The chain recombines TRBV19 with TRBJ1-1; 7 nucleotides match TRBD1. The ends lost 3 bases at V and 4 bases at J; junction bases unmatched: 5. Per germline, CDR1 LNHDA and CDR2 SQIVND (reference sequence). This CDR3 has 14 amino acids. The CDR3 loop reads CASSMRQGGTEAFF. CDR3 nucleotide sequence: TGTGCCAGTAGTATGAGGCAGGGGGGCACTGAAGCTTTCTTT.

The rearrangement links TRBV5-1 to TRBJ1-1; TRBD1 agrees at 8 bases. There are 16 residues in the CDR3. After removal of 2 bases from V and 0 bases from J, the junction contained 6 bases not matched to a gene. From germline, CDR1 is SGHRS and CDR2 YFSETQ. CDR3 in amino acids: CASSFAGGLMNTEAFF. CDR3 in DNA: TGCGCCAGCAGCTTCGCAGGGGGCCTCATGAACACTGAAGCTTTCTTT.

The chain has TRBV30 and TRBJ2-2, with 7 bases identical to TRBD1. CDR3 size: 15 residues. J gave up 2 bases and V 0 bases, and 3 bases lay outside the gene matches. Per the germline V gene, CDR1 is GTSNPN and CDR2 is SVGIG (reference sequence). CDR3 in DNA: TGTGCCTGGAGTGTTGGGACAGCAAACACCGGGGAGCTGTTTTTT. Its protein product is CAWSVGTANTGELFF.

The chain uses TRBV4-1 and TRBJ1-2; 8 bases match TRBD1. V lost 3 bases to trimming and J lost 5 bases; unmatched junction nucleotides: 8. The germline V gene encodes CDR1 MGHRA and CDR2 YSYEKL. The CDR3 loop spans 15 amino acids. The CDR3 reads CASSHATGGSYGYTF. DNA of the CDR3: TGCGCCAGCAGCCACGCAACAGGGGGTTCATATGGCTACACCTTC.

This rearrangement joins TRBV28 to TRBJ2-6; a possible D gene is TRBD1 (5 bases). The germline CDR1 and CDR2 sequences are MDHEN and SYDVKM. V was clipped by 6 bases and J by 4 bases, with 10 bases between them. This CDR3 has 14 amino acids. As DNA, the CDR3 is TGTGCCAGCAGCCCAGGGTGGGGGGCCAACGTCCTGACTTTC. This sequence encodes CASSPGWGANVLTF.

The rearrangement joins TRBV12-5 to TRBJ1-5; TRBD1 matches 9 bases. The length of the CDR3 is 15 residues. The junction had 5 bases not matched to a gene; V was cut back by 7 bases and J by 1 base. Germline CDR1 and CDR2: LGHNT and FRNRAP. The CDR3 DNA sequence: TGTGCTAGTGCCCAAGGGACAGGGAGCAATCAGCCCCAGCATTTT. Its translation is CASAQGTGSNQPQHF.

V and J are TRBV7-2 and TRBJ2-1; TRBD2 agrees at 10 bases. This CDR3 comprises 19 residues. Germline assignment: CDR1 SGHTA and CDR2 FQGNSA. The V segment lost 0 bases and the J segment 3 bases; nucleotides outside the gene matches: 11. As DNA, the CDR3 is TGTGCCAGCAGCTTAGCGCGGGGAGGTAGCGGGAGGAGCTACAATGAGCAGTTCTTC. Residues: CASSLARGGSGRSYNEQFF.

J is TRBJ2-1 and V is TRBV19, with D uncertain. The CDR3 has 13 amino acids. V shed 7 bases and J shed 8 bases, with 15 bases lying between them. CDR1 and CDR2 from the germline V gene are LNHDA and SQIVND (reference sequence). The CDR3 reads CASTVDIGDEQFF. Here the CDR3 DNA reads TGTGCCAGTACCGTTGACATCGGCGATGAGCAGTTCTTC.

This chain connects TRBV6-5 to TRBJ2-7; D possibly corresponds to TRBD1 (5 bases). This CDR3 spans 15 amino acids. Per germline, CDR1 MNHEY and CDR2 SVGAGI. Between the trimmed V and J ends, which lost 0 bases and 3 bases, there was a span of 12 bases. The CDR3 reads CASSYSQGLGYEQYF. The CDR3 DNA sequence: TGTGCCAGCAGTTACTCCCAGGGTCTCGGCTACGAGCAGTACTTC.

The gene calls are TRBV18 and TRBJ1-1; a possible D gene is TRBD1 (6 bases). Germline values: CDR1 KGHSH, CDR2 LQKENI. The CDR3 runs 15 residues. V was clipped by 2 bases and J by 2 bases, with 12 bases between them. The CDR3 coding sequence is TGTGCCAGCTCACCAACCGGGACATTTAACACTGAAGCTTTCTTT. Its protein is CASSPTGTFNTEAFF. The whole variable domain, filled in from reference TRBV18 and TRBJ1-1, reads NAGVMQNPRHLVRRRGQEARLRCSPMKGHSHVYWYRQLPEEGLKFMVYLQKENIIDESGMPKERFSAEFPKEGPSILRIQQVVRGDSAAYFCASSPTGTFNTEAFFGQGTRLTVV.

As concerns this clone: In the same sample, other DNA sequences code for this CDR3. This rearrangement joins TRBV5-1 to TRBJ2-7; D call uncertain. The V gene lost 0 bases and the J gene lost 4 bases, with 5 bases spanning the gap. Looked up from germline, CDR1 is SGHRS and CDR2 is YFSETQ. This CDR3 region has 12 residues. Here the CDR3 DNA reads TGCGCCAGCAGCTTGGATGGGTACGAGCAGTACTTC. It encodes CASSLDGYEQYF.

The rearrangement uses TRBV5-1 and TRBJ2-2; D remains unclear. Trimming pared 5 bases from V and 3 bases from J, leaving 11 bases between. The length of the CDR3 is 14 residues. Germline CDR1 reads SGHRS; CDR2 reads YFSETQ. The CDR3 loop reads CASRVLSDTGELFF. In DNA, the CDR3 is TGCGCCAGCAGGGTACTATCAGACACCGGGGAGCTGTTTTTT.

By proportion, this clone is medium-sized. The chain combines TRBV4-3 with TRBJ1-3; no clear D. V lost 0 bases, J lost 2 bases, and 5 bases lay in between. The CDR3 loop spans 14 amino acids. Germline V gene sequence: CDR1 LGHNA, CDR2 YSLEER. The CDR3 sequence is CASSQDGTGNTIYF. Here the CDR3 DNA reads TGCGCCAGCAGCCAAGATGGAACTGGAAACACCATATATTTT.

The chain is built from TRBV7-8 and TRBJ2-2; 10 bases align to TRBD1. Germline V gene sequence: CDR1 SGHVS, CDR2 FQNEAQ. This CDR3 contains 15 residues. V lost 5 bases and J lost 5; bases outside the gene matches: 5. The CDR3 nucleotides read TGTGCCAGCAGCGGACAGGGGGTTGGTACCGGGGAGCTGTTTTTT. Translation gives CASSGQGVGTGELFF.

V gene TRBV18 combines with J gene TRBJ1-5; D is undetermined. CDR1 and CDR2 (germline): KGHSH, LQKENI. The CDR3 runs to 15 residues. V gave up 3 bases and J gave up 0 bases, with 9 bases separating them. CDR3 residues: CASSPAEGSNQPQHF. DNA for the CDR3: TGTGCCAGCTCACCGGCGGAGGGTAGCAATCAGCCCCAGCATTTT.

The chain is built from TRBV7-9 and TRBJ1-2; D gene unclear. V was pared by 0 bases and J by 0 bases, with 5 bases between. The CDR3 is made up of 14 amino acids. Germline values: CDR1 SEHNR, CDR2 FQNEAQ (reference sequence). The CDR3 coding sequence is TGTGCCAGCAGCTTAGCCCAGACTAACTATGGCTACACCTTC. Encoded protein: CASSLAQTNYGYTF.

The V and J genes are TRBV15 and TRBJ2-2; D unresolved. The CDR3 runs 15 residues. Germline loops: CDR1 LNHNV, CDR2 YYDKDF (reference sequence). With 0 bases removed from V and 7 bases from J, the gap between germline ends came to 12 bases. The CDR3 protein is CATSRDRSVYGELFF. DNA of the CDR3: TGTGCCACCAGCAGAGATCGTTCGGTTTACGGGGAGCTGTTTTTT.

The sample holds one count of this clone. For the CDR3, the DNA is TGTGCCAGCTCTCTCAGCCACATCGCAACTAATGAAAAACTGTTTTTT. Protein sequence: CASSLSHIATNEKLFF. The chain has TRBV18 and TRBJ1-4; D is undetermined. V was clipped by 6 bases and J by 0 bases, with 14 bases between them. Germline CDR1 is KGHSH and CDR2 is LQKENI. The CDR3 is made up of 16 amino acids.

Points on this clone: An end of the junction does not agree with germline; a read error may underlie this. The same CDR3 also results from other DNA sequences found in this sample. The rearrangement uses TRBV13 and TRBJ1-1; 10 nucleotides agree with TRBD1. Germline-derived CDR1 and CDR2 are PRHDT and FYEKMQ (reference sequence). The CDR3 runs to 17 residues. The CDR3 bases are TGTGCCAGCAGCTCTAGCCGGGACAGGGGTTTGGTCACTGAGGCTTTCTTT. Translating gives CASSSSRDRGLVTEAFF.

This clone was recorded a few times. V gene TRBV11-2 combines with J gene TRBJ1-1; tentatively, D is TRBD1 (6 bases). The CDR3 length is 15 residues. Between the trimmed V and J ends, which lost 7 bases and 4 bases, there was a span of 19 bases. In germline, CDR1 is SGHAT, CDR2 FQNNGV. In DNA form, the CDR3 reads TGTGCCAGCACCCTTTTAAGGGGGAGAATCACTGAAGCTTTCTTT. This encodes CASTLLRGRITEAFF.

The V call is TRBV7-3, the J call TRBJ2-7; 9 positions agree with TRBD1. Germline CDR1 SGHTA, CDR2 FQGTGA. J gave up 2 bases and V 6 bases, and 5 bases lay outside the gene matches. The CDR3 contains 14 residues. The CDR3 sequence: CASSEGQGAYEQYF. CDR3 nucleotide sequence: TGTGCCAGCAGTGAGGGACAGGGTGCCTACGAGCAGTACTTC.

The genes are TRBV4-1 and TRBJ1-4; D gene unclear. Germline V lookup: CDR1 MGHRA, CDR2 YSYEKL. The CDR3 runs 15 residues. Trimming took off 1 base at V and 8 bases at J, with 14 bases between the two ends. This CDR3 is CASSQVGTLAEKLFF. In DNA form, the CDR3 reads TGCGCCAGCAGCCAAGTAGGAACATTGGCCGAAAAACTGTTTTTT.

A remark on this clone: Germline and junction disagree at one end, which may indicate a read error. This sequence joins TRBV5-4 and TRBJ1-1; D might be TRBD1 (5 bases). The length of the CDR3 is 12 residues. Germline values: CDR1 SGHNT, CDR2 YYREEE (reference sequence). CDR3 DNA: TGCGCCAGCAGCCAAGAGGGGACTGAAGCTTTCTTT. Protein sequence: CASSQEGTEAFF.

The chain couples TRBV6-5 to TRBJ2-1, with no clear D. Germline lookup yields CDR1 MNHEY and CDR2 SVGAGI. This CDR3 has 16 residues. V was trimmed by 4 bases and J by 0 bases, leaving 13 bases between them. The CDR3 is CASSFHGAVSYNEQFF. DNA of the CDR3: TGTGCCAGCAGTTTTCATGGAGCCGTCTCCTACAATGAGCAGTTCTTC.